These 4 T cell receptor beta chains share one sample of origin, sequenced in a study of spatial heterogeneity in lung cancer. The study's findings and limits: The study found that expanded intratumoral alpha and beta TCR counts tracked tumor mutation counts.

Their target antigens are unknown. The time point denotes: sample taken at primary tumor resection. TCRdb called the 5' RACE reads again in MiXCR, with one record for every CDR3 protein. The data contain fewer than 20,000 distinct CDR3 sequences, 5.8% of them singletons. The sample in question was lung tumor tissue, obtained at surgery. These TCRs come from a female donor with early-stage non-small cell lung cancer.

This clonotype was recorded a few times. Little can be read into the size of this beta chain, an off-target read in a library designed for alpha chains. This chain uses TRBV7-9 with TRBJ1-2, with D possibly TRBD1 on 5 matching bases. The length of the CDR3 is 16 residues. Trimming shortened V by 4 bases and J by 2 bases, and 17 bases separated the two germline ends. Germline CDR1 reads SEHNR; CDR2 reads FQNEAQ (reference sequence). The CDR3 DNA reads as TGTGCCAGCAGCTCGGAGACCGGGACGGACAACTATGGCTACACCTTC. It specifies CASSSETGTDNYGYTF.

This clonotype has a handful of counts. This beta chain is an unintended read in a library built for alpha chains; its size means little. The chain is built from TRBV9 and TRBJ2-1; no reliable D call. V was trimmed by 4 bases and J by 5 bases, leaving 13 bases between them. Germline lookup yields CDR1 SGDLS and CDR2 YYNGEE. CDR3 length equals 14 residues. CDR3 bases: TGTGCCAGCAGCCCCCGGTCGTTCGACAATGAGCAGTTCTTC. It encodes CASSPRSFDNEQFF.

This clonotype was seen repeatedly, ten times or more. This beta chain lies outside the target of a library built for alpha chains; its clone size means little. This chain connects TRBV11-2 to TRBJ2-7; D is perhaps TRBD1 (5 bases). There are 14 residues in the CDR3. Germline V gene data show CDR1 as SGHAT and CDR2 as FQNNGV. Trimming cost V 7 bases and J 4 bases, with 17 bases left between them. The CDR3: CASTPRSGAYEQYF. DNA for the CDR3: TGTGCCAGCACTCCCCGGAGTGGGGCGTACGAGCAGTACTTC.

This clonotype was observed many times. This beta chain is an off-target read within a library intended for alpha chains, so its frequency means little. The chain has TRBV28 and TRBJ2-7; no clear D gene. The CDR3 runs 10 residues. Trimming removed 3 bases from V and 7 bases from J, with 4 bases in between. Germline assignment: CDR1 MDHEN and CDR2 SYDVKM. CDR3 in amino acids: CASSFNEQYF. The DNA of the CDR3 is TGTGCCAGCAGTTTTAATGAGCAGTACTTC.